Below, 20 T cell receptor beta chains from the same sample are listed, as sequenced in a study of CD8+CD57+ T cells in acquired aplastic anemia. By flow cytometry, patients selected for sequencing had shown an expansion of CD8+CD57+ cells. Profiles of TCR beta VDJ and CDR3 were generated from a genomic DNA template. TCRdb independently ran MiXCR on the reads; one entry per CDR3 protein. The sample carries over 250,000 distinct CDR3 sequences, about 50% recorded once. The sample was sorted CD4+, CD8+, or CD8+CD57+ T cells (not recorded which) from PBMCs. The receptors were sampled from a human donor with aplastic anemia.

This chain joins TRBV14 and TRBJ2-3; D tentatively fits TRBD1 or TRBD2 (5 bases each). Trimming cost V 6 bases and J 2 bases, with 12 bases left between them. This CDR3 spans 14 amino acids. The germline V gene has CDR1 SGHDN and CDR2 FVKESK. The CDR3 DNA reads as TGTGCCAGCAGTCGGGGCGGTTTCACAGATACGCAGTATTTT. Translating it yields CASSRGGFTDTQYF.

Turning to this clonotype: This may stem from a read error, because a much larger clone lies one nucleotide away. The chain uses TRBV6-2 or TRBV6-3 and TRBJ2-5, with 9 bases identical to TRBD1. With V trimmed by 5 bases and J by 5 bases, 15 bases remained unmatched. The CDR3 covers 17 residues. Per germline, CDR1 MNHEY and CDR2 SVGEGT. The DNA for the CDR3 is TGTGCCAGCAGTACGGTCGTCGGACAGGGGCGCGGGGAGACCCAGTACTTC. This gives the protein CASSTVVGQGRGETQYF.

This clonotype was counted once. The gene calls are TRBV15 and TRBJ1-2; 7 nucleotides match TRBD1. In germline, CDR1 is LNHNV, CDR2 YYDKDF (reference sequence). The CDR3 length is 14 residues. The J segment lost 4 bases and the V segment lost 1 base, leaving 3 bases of the junction unmatched. CDR3 loop: CATSRGGQRYGYTF. Here the CDR3 DNA reads TGTGCCACCAGCAGAGGGGGACAGCGCTATGGCTACACCTTC. The variable domain in full, completed from reference TRBV15 and TRBJ1-2, reads DAMVIQNPRYQVTQFGKPVTLSCSQTLNHNVMYWYQQKSSQAPKLLFHYYDKDFNNEADTPDNFQSRRPNTSFCFLDIRSPGLGDTAMYLCATSRGGQRYGYTFGSGTRLTVV.

This clonotype appeared a single time. The rearrangement joins TRBV5-6 to TRBJ2-7, with a tentative D call TRBD1 (6 bases). Germline CDR1 reads SGHDT; CDR2 reads YYEEEE. Deletions cut 1 base from V and 2 bases from J, with 10 bases between. The CDR3 extends over 14 amino acids. The CDR3 protein is CASSLKGDAYEQYF. DNA for the CDR3: TGTGCCAGCAGCTTGAAGGGGGACGCCTACGAGCAGTACTTC.

This clonotype was seen only a few times. J is TRBJ2-7 and V is TRBV20-1, with D perhaps TRBD1 or TRBD2 (5 bases each). V gave up 4 bases and J gave up 4 bases, with 14 bases separating them. The CDR3 runs to 13 residues. Germline CDR1 DFQATT, CDR2 SNEGSKA (reference sequence). CDR3 residues: CSATPGRRYEQYF. CDR3 bases: TGCAGTGCTACCCCGGGACGGAGATACGAGCAGTACTTC.

This clonotype was picked up a small number of times. The rearrangement links TRBV7-8 to TRBJ2-7, with a weak D call TRBD1 (7 bases). The CDR3 has 14 residues. Per germline, CDR1 SGHVS and CDR2 FQNEAQ. The V gene lost 4 bases and the J gene lost 5 bases, with 15 bases spanning the gap. The CDR3 loop reads CASSSPSGGNEQYF. CDR3 coding DNA: TGTGCCAGCAGCTCCCCATCAGGGGGGAACGAGCAGTACTTC.

This clonotype was seen ten or more times. The chain employs TRBV7-3 and TRBJ2-1, with a tentative D call TRBD1 (6 bases). The CDR3 runs 15 residues. The germline gives CDR1 SGHTA, CDR2 FQGTGA. V was pared by 1 base and J by 9 bases, with 16 bases between. The CDR3 protein is CASSLSGGGLGEQFF. The CDR3 nucleotides read TGTGCCAGCAGCTTAAGCGGTGGGGGCCTTGGTGAGCAGTTCTTC. The complete variable domain, with remaining parts taken from reference TRBV7-3 and TRBJ2-1, reads GAGVSQTPSNKVTEKGKYVELRCDPISGHTALYWYRQSLGQGPEFLIYFQGTGAADDSGLPNDRFFAVRPEGSVSTLKIQRTERGDSAVYLCASSLSGGGLGEQFFGPGTRLTVL.

In its sample, this clonotype was seen a few times. The chain recombines TRBV2 with TRBJ1-2, with a possible D match to TRBD1 (6 bases). CDR1 SNHLY and CDR2 FYNNEI come from the germline V gene. Trimming left V 7 bases short and J 2 bases short, with 11 bases between. The CDR3 has 13 amino acids. The CDR3: CASTEGHNYGYTF. As DNA, the CDR3 is TGTGCCAGCACCGAGGGACACAACTATGGCTACACCTTC.

The chain carries TRBV2 and TRBJ2-1; D possibly matches TRBD1 or TRBD2 (5 bases each). Germline-derived CDR1 and CDR2 are SNHLY and FYNNEI. V was clipped by 5 bases and J by 4 bases, with 15 bases between them. The CDR3 spans 15 residues. CDR3 nucleotides: TGTGCCAGCAGTCGTCCGGGACCATTATACAATGAGCAGTTCTTC. Its translation: CASSRPGPLYNEQFF.

This chain connects TRBV12-5 to TRBJ1-1; D gene uncertain. This CDR3 spans 12 amino acids. Germline V gene data show CDR1 as LGHNT and CDR2 as FRNRAP. Trimming cost V 1 base and J 5 bases, with 5 bases left between them. CDR3 in DNA: TGTGCTAGTGGTTTGGACGGGACTGAAGCTTTCTTT. It encodes CASGLDGTEAFF.

The chain uses TRBV2 and TRBJ1-5; 8 bases fit TRBD1. The CDR3 sequence is 13 residues long. The germline V gene has CDR1 SNHLY and CDR2 FYNNEI. Trimming at V came to 4 bases and at J to 6 bases, leaving 2 bases not matched to a gene. CDR3 sequence reads: CASSGTGTQPQHF. CDR3 coding DNA: TGTGCCAGCAGTGGGACAGGGACTCAGCCCCAGCATTTT.

Concerning this clonotype: The junction and the germline gene differ at one end; a read error may be behind it. The chain uses TRBV7-6 and TRBJ2-1; tentatively, D is TRBD1 (6 bases). There are 13 residues in the CDR3. Per the germline V gene, CDR1 is SGHVS and CDR2 is FNYEAQ. The CDR3 coding sequence is TGTGCCAGTACTCGGACAGTTTACAATGTGCAGTTCTTC. Its protein is CASTRTVYNVQFF.

V and J are TRBV20-1 and TRBJ2-3, with 8 bases matching TRBD1. CDR3 length equals 13 residues. After removal of 4 bases from V and 6 bases from J, the junction contained 6 bases not matched to a gene. Germline loops: CDR1 DFQATT, CDR2 SNEGSKA (reference sequence). CDR3 residues: CSATGGREDTQYF. The CDR3 nucleotides read TGCAGTGCTACAGGGGGCCGGGAGGATACGCAGTATTTT.

Only one count was recorded for this clonotype. Just one base apart from a much larger clone, this may be a read error. V gene TRBV12-3 or TRBV12-4 combines with J gene TRBJ2-1, with D possibly being TRBD1 (5 bases). The CDR3 is 13 residues long. CDR3 bases: TGTGCCGGCAGTTTAGGGGCTGGCAATGAGCAGTTCTTC. Translation: CAGSLGAGNEQFF.

V usage is TRBV19 and J usage is TRBJ1-4; the D is unclear. With 2 bases removed from V and 4 bases from J, the gap between germline ends came to 11 bases. The CDR3 consists of 15 residues. Germline V lookup: CDR1 LNHDA, CDR2 SQIVND (reference sequence). The CDR3 is CASSIRPRDNEKLFF. CDR3 coding DNA: TGTGCCAGTAGTATACGACCGAGGGATAATGAAAAACTGTTTTTT.

This clonotype was recorded many times. V and J are TRBV12-3 or TRBV12-4 and TRBJ2-5; tentatively, D is TRBD1 or TRBD2 (5 bases each). This CDR3 has 12 amino acids. V was cut by 5 bases and J by 5 bases, with 9 bases left in between. DNA of the CDR3: TGTGCCAGCAGTGGGGACGGGGAGACCCAGTACTTC. Translating it yields CASSGDGETQYF.

In this sample, this clonotype turned up a few times. The chain uses TRBV2 and TRBJ1-2; no definite D call. CDR1 and CDR2 (germline): SNHLY, FYNNEI. The CDR3 runs 13 residues. With 6 bases removed from V and 3 bases from J, the gap between germline ends came to 11 bases. DNA for the CDR3: TGTGCCAGCAGGGGAGACGGACACTATGGCTACACCTTC. Protein: CASRGDGHYGYTF.

The chain recombines TRBV24-1 with TRBJ1-1, with TRBD1 matching 12 bases. The V gene's germline CDR1 is KGHDR and CDR2 SFDVKD. CDR3 length equals 15 residues. The V segment lost 7 bases and the J segment 4 bases; nucleotides outside the gene matches: 6. CDR3 residues: CATRAGTGGITEAFF. In DNA, the CDR3 is TGTGCCACCAGGGCGGGGACAGGGGGCATCACTGAAGCTTTCTTT.

The rearrangement links TRBV7-9 to TRBJ1-6, with TRBD1 identical over 8 bases. This CDR3 contains 15 residues. Germline lookup yields CDR1 SEHNR and CDR2 FQNEAQ (reference sequence). The junction had 5 bases not matched to a gene; V was cut back by 1 base and J by 9 bases. CDR3 in DNA: TGTGCCAGCAGCTTAGGAACAGGGGGGAGTTCACCCCTCCACTTT. It yields the protein CASSLGTGGSSPLHF.

This chain joins TRBV10-3 and TRBJ1-6; D not resolved. Trimming took off 6 bases at V and 5 bases at J, with 8 bases between the two ends. Germline-derived CDR1 and CDR2 are ENHRY and SYGVKD. The CDR3 is 13 residues long. The CDR3 DNA reads TGTGCCATCAGCAATAAGGATAATTCACCCCTCCACTTT. Amino acid sequence: CAISNKDNSPLHF.